Included here is one T cell receptor beta chain sequence, with context. Germline loops: CDR1 MNHEY, CDR2 SVGEGT. CDR3 length: 16 amino acids. Germline trimming cut 1 base from V and 4 bases from J; bases unmatched to any gene: 9. These data are taken from a study of blood T cell repertoires in COVID-19. About the study: Some COVID-19 samples were acute and others convalescent; all came from the United States, Italy and Spain. T cells, B-cell-depleted T cells, or PBMCs supplied cDNA or gDNA.

Those enrolled in Seattle joined during active infection and were followed longitudinally afterward. In the authors' methods: Quantification of nucleated cells was approximated via reference gene primer amplification. The repertoire was sequenced with immunoSEQ multiplex PCR; TCRdb's copy has only in-frame clones and lacks some. V and J calls and clone size are those listed in that table; D and trimming were worked out from the DNA. This sample carries under 300,000 clones, 92% of them seen once, and the ten largest clones take over 0.8%. The TCR comes from a young man with COVID-19, enrolled during active disease. Sequencing input: peripheral blood. The chain uses TRBV6-2 or TRBV6-3 and TRBJ1-1; 7 bases fit TRBD1. The CDR3 bases are TGTGCCAGCAGTTACTACCCCGGGACAGTTATCACTGAAGCTTTCTTT. Amino acid sequence: CASSYYPGTVITEAFF.